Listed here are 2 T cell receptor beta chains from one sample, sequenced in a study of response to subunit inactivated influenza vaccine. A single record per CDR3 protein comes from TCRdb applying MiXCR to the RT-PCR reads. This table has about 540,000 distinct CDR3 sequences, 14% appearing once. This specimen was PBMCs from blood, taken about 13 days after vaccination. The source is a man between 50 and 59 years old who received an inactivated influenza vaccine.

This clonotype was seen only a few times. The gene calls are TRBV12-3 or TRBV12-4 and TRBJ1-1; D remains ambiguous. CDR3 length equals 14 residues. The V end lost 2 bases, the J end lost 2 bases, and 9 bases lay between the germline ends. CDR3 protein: CASSLRAINTEAFF. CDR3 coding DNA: TGTGCCAGCAGTTTAAGGGCTATAAACACTGAAGCTTTCTTT.

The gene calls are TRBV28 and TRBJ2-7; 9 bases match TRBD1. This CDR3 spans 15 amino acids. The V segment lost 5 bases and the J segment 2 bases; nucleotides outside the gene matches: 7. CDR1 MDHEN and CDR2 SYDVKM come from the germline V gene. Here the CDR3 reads CASSPSGQGPYEQYF. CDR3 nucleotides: TGTGCCAGCAGTCCTTCGGGACAGGGTCCCTACGAGCAGTACTTC.